Included here is one T cell receptor beta chain sequence, with context. This sample stems from a study of PD-L1 blockade in urothelial cancer. Synthetically made TCR analog templates were put into each PCR as spikes. TCRdb keeps only in-frame clones here, not all; method: immunoSEQ multiplex PCR. The sample contains fewer than 50,000 clones, 65% to 90% of which appear only once. Time point indicated: peripheral blood 6 weeks after treatment start. The length of the CDR3 is 16 residues. This sequence was found in a man aged 55 to 70 with urothelial cancer. The specimen comprised PBMCs, sampled around atezolizumab (anti-PD-L1) treatment. This rearrangement joins TRBV21-1 to TRBJ2-1; TRBD2 is the table's D call and was not checked against the DNA. TRBV21-1 is a recognized pseudogene. The CDR3 nucleotides read TGTGCCAGCAACCTGCAGCGGGAGGCCCGGTACAATGAGCAGTTCTTC. Its protein product is CASNLQREARYNEQFF.